This entry lists 2 T cell receptor beta chains sequenced from one sample in a study of cytomegalovirus exposure and HLA in healthy donors. The PCR was carried out with 60 Vbeta primers and 13 Jbeta primers. The table came from immunoSEQ multiplex PCR; TCRdb's copy has only in-frame clones and leaves some out. The sample yields about 170,000 clones, roughly two thirds seen once. Sequencing used PBMCs. Receptors were obtained from a woman younger than 35 in good health and CMV-seropositive.

This sequence joins TRBV15 and TRBJ2-2, with D hard to call. This CDR3 spans 14 amino acids. Germline CDR1 LNHNV, CDR2 YYDKDF (reference sequence). Trimming shortened V by 2 bases and J by 5 bases, and 9 bases separated the two germline ends. CDR3 DNA sequence: TGTGCCACCAGCAGAACCCTAGGAACCGGGGAGCTGTTTTTT. This sequence encodes CATSRTLGTGELFF.

This chain connects TRBV5-1 to TRBJ2-3; TRBD1 is a possible D gene (5 bases). The CDR3 is 16 residues long. Germline V gives CDR1 SGHRS, CDR2 YFSETQ. V lost 0 bases and J lost 5, with 16 bases in between. For the CDR3, the DNA is TGCGCCAGCAGCTTGGTCGGTTTCCAGGGTTTAGATACGCAGTATTTT. Encoded protein: CASSLVGFQGLDTQYF.